This T cell receptor (beta chain) was captured in a study of OX40 agonist ivuxolimab in advanced cancers. Whole-study findings and limits: Researchers did not determine the expanded peripheral T cells' antigen specificity.

Germline V lookup: CDR1 KGHSH, CDR2 LQKENI. The CDR3 is made up of 17 amino acids. Unmatched junction bases numbered 11, after V lost 3 bases and J lost 3 bases. Points on this clone: Its matching antigen is unknown.

The protocol was immunoSEQ multiplex PCR, while the TCRdb copy is restricted to in-frame clones and leaves out a portion. Of about 64,000 clones listed, about 83% are singletons. This chain uses TRBV18 with TRBJ2-5; 9 bases map to TRBD2. The source is an adult with an advanced solid tumor such as melanoma, head and neck, liver or kidney cancer. The input for sequencing was CD4+ or CD8+ T cells sorted from blood, taken in a trial of the OX40 agonist ivuxolimab. Here the CDR3 DNA reads TGTGCCAGCTCACCGTGGCCTCGAGCGGGGGGAGAAGAGACCCAGTACTTC. This sequence encodes CASSPWPRAGGEETQYF.